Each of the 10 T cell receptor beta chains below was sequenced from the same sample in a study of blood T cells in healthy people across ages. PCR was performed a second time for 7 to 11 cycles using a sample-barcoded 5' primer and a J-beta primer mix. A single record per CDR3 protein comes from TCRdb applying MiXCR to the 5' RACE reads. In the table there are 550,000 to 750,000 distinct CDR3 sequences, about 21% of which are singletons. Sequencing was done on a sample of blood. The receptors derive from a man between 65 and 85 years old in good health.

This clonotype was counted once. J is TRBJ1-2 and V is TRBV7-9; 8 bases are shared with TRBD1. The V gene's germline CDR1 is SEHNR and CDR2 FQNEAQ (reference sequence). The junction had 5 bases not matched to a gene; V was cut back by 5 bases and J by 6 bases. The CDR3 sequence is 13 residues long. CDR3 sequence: CASSPTGVDGYTF. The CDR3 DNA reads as TGTGCCAGCAGCCCGACAGGGGTTGATGGCTACACCTTC.

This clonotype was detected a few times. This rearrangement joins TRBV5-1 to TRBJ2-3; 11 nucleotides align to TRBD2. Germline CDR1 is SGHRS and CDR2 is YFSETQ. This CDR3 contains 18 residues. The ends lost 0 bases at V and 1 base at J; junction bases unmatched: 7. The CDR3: CASSLALAGGTGTDTQYF. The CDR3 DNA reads TGCGCCAGCAGCTTGGCTCTAGCGGGAGGTACCGGCACAGATACGCAGTATTTT.

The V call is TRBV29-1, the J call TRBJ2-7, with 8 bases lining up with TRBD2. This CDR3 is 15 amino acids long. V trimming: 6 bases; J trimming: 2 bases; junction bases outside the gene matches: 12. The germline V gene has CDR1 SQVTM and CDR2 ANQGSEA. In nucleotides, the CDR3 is TGCAGCGTCGCTAGCGGCCTAGCGGGCCCCTACGAGCAGTACTTC. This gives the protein CSVASGLAGPYEQYF.

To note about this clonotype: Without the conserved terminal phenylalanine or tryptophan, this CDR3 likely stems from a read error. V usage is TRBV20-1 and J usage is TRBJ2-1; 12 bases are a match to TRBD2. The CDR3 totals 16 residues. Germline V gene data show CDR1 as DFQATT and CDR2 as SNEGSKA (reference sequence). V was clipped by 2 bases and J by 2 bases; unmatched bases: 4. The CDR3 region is CSARFLAGGAYNEQFS. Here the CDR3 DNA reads TGCAGTGCTAGATTTCTAGCGGGAGGGGCCTACAATGAGCAGTTCTCC.

The DNA for the CDR3 is TGCGCCAGCAGTGAGTCGGCGGGGGGGTACAATGAGCAGTTCTTC. It codes for CASSESAGGYNEQFF. This rearrangement joins TRBV10-1 to TRBJ2-1, with 9 bases matching TRBD2. V shed 0 bases, J shed 4 bases, and the junction held 1 base outside the gene matches. Per germline, CDR1 WNHNN and CDR2 SYGVQD (reference sequence). The CDR3 sequence is 15 residues long.

The CDR3 region has the DNA TGTGCCAGCAGCCAGGGCGCAGCCCCGGAGACCCAGTACTTC. Protein: CASSQGAAPETQYF. The chain carries TRBV4-2 and TRBJ2-5; no clear D. CDR1 is LGHNA, CDR2 YNFKEQ, per germline. Trimming stripped 3 bases from V and 5 bases from J, with 13 bases between. This CDR3 has 14 residues.

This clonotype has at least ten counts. The CDR3: CASSLMGVGNNEQFF. The CDR3 DNA reads as TGTGCCAGCAGCTTAATGGGTGTGGGGAACAATGAGCAGTTCTTC. The J gene is TRBJ2-5, the V gene TRBV7-9; D is unresolved. The DNA end is more similar to TRBJ2-1, so the J call may be wrong. The CDR3 runs 15 residues. CDR1 is SEHNR and CDR2 is FQNEAQ in the germline V gene (reference sequence).

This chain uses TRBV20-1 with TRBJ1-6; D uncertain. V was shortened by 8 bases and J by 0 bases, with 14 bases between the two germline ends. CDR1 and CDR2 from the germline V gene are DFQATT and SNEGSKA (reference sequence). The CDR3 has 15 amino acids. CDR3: CSYSNRSSYNSPLHF. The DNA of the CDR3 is TGCAGTTACAGCAACCGAAGCTCCTATAATTCACCCCTCCACTTT.

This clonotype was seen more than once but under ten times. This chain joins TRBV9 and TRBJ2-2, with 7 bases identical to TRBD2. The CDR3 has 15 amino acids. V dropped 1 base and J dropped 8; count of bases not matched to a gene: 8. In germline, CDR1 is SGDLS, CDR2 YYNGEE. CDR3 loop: CASSVSLAELGELFF. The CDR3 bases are TGTGCCAGCAGCGTAAGCCTAGCGGAGTTGGGGGAGCTGTTTTTT.

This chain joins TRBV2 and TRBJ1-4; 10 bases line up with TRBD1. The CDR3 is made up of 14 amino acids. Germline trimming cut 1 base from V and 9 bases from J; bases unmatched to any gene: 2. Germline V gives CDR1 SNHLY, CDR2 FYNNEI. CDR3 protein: CASSEGGQGQKLFF. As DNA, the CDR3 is TGTGCCAGCAGTGAAGGGGGACAGGGGCAAAAACTGTTTTTT.